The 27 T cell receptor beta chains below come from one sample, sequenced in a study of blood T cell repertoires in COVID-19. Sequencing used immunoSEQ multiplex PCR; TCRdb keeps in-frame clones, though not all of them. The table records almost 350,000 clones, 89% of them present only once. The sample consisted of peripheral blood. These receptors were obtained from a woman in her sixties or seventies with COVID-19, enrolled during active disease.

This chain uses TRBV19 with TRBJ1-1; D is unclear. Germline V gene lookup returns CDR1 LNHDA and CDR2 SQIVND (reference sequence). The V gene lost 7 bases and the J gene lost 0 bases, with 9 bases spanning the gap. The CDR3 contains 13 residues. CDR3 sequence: CASNEAMNTEAFF. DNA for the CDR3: TGTGCCAGTAACGAGGCTATGAACACTGAAGCTTTCTTT.

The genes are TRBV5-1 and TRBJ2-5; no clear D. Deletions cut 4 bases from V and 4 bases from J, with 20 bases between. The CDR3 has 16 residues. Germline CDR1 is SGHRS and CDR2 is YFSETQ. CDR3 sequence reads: CASSDPSLVLAETQYF. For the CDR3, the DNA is TGCGCCAGCAGCGATCCTTCCCTCGTCCTGGCAGAGACCCAGTACTTC.

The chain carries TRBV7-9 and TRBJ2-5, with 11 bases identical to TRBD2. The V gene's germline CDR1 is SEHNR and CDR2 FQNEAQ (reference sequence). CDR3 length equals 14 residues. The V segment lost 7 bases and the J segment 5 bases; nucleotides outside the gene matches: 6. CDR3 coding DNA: TGTGCCAGCACCGTTAGCGGGGGGGCGGAGACCCAGTACTTC. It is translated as CASTVSGGAETQYF.

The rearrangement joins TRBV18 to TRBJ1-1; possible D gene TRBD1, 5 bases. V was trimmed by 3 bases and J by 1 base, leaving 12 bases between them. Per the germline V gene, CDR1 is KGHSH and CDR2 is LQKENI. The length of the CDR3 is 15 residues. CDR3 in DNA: TGTGCCAGCTCACCTTTCGTTCAGGGGAACACTGAAGCTTTCTTT. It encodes CASSPFVQGNTEAFF.

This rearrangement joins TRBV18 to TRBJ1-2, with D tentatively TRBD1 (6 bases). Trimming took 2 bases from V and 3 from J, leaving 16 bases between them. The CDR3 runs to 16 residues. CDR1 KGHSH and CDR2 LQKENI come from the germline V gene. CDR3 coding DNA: TGTGCCAGCTCACCAACCCCCATACAGGGAGACTATGGCTACACCTTC. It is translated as CASSPTPIQGDYGYTF.

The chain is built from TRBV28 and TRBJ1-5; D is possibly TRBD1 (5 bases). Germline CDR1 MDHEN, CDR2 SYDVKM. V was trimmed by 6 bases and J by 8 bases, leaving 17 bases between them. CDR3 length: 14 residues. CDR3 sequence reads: CASRVPDRDKPQHF. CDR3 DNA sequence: TGTGCCAGCAGAGTTCCCGACAGAGATAAGCCCCAGCATTTT.

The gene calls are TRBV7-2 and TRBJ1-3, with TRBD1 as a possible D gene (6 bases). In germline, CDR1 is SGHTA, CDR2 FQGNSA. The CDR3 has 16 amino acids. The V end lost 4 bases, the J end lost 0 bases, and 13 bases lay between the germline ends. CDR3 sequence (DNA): TGTGCCAGCAGCTCGGGGGGCTTATCCTCTGGAAACACCATATATTTT. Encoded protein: CASSSGGLSSGNTIYF.

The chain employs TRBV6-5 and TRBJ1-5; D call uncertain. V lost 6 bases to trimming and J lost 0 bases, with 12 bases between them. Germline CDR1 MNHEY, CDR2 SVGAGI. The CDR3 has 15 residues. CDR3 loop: CASRRTPYSNQPQHF. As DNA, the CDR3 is TGTGCCAGCAGACGAACACCGTATAGCAATCAGCCCCAGCATTTT.

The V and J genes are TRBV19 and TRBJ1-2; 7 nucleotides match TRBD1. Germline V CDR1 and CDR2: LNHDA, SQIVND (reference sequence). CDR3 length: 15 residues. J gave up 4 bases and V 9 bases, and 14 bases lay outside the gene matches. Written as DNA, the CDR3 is TGTGCCAGCTGGGGCAGGGGGGAGTTTAGCTATGGCTACACCTTC. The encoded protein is CASWGRGEFSYGYTF. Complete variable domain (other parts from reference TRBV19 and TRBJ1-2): DGGITQSPKYLFRKEGQNVTLSCEQNLNHDAMYWYRQDPGQGLRLIYYSQIVNDFQKGDIAEGYSVSREKKESFPLTVTSAQKNPTAFYLCASWGRGEFSYGYTFGSGTRLTVV.

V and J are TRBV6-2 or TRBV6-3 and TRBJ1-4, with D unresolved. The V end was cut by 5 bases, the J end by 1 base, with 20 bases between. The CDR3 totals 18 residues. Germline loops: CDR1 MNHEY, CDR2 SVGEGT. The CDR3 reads CASSRTHTGIGTNEKLFF. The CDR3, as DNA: TGTGCCAGCAGTCGGACTCACACGGGGATCGGAACTAATGAAAAACTGTTTTTT.

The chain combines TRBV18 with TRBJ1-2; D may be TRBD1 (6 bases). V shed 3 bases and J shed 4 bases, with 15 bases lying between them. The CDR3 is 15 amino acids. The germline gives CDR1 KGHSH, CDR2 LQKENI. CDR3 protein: CASSPSGGLGYGYTF. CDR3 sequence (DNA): TGTGCCAGCTCACCCTCGGGGGGGCTCGGCTATGGCTACACCTTC.

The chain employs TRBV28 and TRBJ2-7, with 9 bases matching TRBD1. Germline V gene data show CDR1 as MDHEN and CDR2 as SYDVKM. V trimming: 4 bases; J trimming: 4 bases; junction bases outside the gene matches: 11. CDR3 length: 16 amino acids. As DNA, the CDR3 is TGTGCCAGCAGTTCCGCCGGGACAGGGTATTTTTACGAGCAGTACTTC. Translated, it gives CASSSAGTGYFYEQYF.

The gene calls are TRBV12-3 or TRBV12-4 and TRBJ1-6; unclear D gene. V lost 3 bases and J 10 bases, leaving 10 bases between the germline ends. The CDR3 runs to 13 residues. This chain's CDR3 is CASSFSAGSPLHF. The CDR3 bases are TGTGCCAGCAGTTTTTCGGCGGGATCACCCCTCCACTTT.

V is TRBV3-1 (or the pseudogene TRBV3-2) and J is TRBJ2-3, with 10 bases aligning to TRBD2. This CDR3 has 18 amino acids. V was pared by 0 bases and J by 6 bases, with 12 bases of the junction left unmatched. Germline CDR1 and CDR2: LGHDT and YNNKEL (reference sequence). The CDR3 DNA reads TGTGCCAGCAGCCAAGACCGGAACCTAGCGGGGGCCTACGATACGCAGTATTTT. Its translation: CASSQDRNLAGAYDTQYF.

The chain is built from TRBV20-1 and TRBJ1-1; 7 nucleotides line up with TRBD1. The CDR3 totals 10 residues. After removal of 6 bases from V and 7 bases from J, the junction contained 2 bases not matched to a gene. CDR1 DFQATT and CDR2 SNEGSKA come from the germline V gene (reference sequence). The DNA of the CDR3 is TGCAGTGCCAGGGACAGTGAAGCTTTCTTT. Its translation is CSARDSEAFF.

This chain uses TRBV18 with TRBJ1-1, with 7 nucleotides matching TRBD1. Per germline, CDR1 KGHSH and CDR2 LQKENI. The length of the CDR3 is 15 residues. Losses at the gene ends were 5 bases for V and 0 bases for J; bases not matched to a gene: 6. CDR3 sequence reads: CASSSGTDLNTEAFF. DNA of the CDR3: TGTGCCAGCTCATCAGGGACAGACCTGAACACTGAAGCTTTCTTT.

CDR3 protein: CASSFRDEQYF. The CDR3 region has the DNA TGTGCCAGCAGCTTCAGGGACGAGCAGTACTTC. V usage is TRBV3-1 (or the pseudogene TRBV3-2) and J usage is TRBJ2-7, with a possible D match to TRBD1 (5 bases). CDR1 and CDR2 (germline): LGHDT, YNNKEL (reference sequence). The length of the CDR3 is 11 residues. Deletions cut 5 bases from V and 5 bases from J, with 7 bases between.

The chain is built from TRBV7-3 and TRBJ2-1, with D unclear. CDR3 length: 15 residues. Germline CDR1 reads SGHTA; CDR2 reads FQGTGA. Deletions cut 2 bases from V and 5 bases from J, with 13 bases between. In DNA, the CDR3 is TGTGCCAGCAGCTTAGCAGGTTCCCCTAACAATGAGCAGTTCTTC. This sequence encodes CASSLAGSPNNEQFF.

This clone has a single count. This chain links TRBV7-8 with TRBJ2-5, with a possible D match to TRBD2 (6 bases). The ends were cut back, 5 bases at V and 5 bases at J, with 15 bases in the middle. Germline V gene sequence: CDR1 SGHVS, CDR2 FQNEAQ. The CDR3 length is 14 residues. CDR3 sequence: CASSPRVGGETQYF. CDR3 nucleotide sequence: TGTGCCAGCAGCCCAAGGGTTGGGGGGGAGACCCAGTACTTC.

The CDR3 spells CASIAGGLDGYTF. The DNA of the CDR3 is TGTGCCAGCATAGCCGGGGGGTTGGATGGCTACACCTTC. The V gene is TRBV5-6, the J gene TRBJ1-2; D is perhaps TRBD1 (5 bases). This CDR3 has 13 residues. Germline assignment: CDR1 SGHDT and CDR2 YYEEEE. V lost 6 bases and J 6 bases, leaving 15 bases between the germline ends. The complete variable domain, with remaining parts taken from reference TRBV5-6 and TRBJ1-2, reads DAGVTQSPTHLIKTRGQQVTLRCSPKSGHDTVSWYQQALGQGPQFIFQYYEEEERQRGNFPDRFSGHQFPNYSSELNVNALLLGDSALYLCASIAGGLDGYTFGSGTRLTVV.

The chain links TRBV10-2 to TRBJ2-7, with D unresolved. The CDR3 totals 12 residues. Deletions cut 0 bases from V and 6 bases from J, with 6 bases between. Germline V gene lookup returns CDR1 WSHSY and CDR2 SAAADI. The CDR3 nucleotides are TGCGCCAGCAGTGAGTCCCTTTCCGAGCAGTACTTC. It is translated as CASSESLSEQYF.

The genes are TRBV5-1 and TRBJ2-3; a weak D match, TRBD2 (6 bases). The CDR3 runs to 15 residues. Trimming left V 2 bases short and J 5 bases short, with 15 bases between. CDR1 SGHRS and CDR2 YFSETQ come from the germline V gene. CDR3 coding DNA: TGCGCCAGCAGCTTCGCGCCGGGGGAAGGAGATACGCAGTATTTT. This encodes CASSFAPGEGDTQYF. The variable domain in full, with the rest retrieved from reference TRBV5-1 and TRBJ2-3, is KAGVTQTPRYLIKTRGQQVTLSCSPISGHRSVSWYQQTPGQGLQFLFEYFSETQRNKGNFPGRFSGRQFSNSRSEMNVSTLELGDSALYLCASSFAPGEGDTQYFGPGTRLTVL.

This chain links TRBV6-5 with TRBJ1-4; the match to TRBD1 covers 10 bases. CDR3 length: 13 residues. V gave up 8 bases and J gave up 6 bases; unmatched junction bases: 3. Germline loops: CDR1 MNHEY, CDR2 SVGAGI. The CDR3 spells CASRQGAYEKLFF. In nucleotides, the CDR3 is TGTGCCAGCCGACAGGGGGCATATGAAAAACTGTTTTTT.

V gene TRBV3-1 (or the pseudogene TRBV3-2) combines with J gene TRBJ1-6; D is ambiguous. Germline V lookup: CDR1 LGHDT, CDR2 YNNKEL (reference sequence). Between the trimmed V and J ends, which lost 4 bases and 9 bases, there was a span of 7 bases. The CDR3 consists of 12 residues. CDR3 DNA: TGTGCCAGCAGCCTCCCGGGTTCACCCCTCCACTTT. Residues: CASSLPGSPLHF.

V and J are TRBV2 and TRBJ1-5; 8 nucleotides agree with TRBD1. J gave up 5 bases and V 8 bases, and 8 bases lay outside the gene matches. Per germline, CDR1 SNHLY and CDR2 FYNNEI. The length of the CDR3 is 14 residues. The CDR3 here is CASQGTGGHQPQHF. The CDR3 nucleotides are TGTGCCAGCCAGGGAACAGGGGGGCATCAGCCCCAGCATTTT.

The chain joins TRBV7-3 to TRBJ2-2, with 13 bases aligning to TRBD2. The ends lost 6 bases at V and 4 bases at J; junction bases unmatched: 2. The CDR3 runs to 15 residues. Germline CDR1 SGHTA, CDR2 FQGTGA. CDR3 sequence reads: CASRGLAGTTGELFF. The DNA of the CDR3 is TGTGCCAGCAGGGGACTAGCGGGGACCACCGGGGAGCTGTTTTTT.

CDR3 DNA: TGTGCCAGTAGCGATAGATACCCACCCCTCCACTTT. Translating it yields CASSDRYPPLHF. The V call is TRBV19, the J call TRBJ1-6; D uncertain. Germline CDR1 is LNHDA and CDR2 is SQIVND (reference sequence). The germline V and J ends were trimmed by 6 bases and 11 bases, with 11 bases remaining between them. The CDR3 totals 12 residues.